Presented here are 11 T cell receptor beta chains from one specimen sequenced in a study of blood T cell repertoires in COVID-19. Measured with immunoSEQ multiplex PCR; TCRdb has only the in-frame clones, and not every one. The sample carries roughly 220,000 clones, roughly 82% recorded once. Sequenced sample: peripheral blood. These receptors were obtained from a middle-aged woman who had recovered from COVID-19.

V and J are TRBV3-1 (or the pseudogene TRBV3-2) and TRBJ2-2, with no clear D. Trimming stripped 2 bases from V and 2 bases from J, with 3 bases between. This CDR3 spans 13 amino acids. The germline V gene has CDR1 LGHDT and CDR2 YNNKEL (reference sequence). The CDR3 nucleotides are TGTGCCAGCAGCCAATATAACACCGGGGAGCTGTTTTTT. Protein sequence: CASSQYNTGELFF.

V usage is TRBV14 and J usage is TRBJ2-3; D is undetermined. Germline V gene lookup returns CDR1 SGHDN and CDR2 FVKESK. V was pared by 1 base and J by 2 bases, with 7 bases between. The CDR3 sequence is 14 residues long. CDR3: CASSQARHTDTQYF. DNA of the CDR3: TGTGCCAGCAGCCAAGCCAGACACACAGATACGCAGTATTTT.

This clone appeared a single time. The chain is built from TRBV10-2 and TRBJ1-1, with 11 positions matching TRBD1. The CDR3 is 14 amino acids. Germline V lookup: CDR1 WSHSY, CDR2 SAAADI. The J segment lost 4 bases and the V segment lost 7 bases, leaving 5 bases of the junction unmatched. The CDR3 loop is CASIRTGGGTEAFF. The CDR3 DNA sequence: TGCGCCAGCATTAGGACAGGGGGCGGCACTGAAGCTTTCTTT.

The chain combines TRBV6-1 with TRBJ2-5, with a tentative D call TRBD1 (6 bases). The CDR3 has 13 amino acids. Germline loops: CDR1 MNHNS, CDR2 SASEGT. Trimming removed 3 bases from V and 4 bases from J, with 9 bases in between. The CDR3, as DNA: TGTGCCAGCAGTGAGACCAGGGGAGAGACCCAGTACTTC. Encoded protein: CASSETRGETQYF.

This chain joins TRBV15 and TRBJ1-2, with TRBD1 identical over 11 bases. From germline, CDR1 is LNHNV and CDR2 YYDKDF (reference sequence). The CDR3 runs 17 residues. The ends lost 0 bases at V and 4 bases at J; junction bases unmatched: 7. In DNA, the CDR3 is TGTGCCACCAGCAGAGATCGGACAGGGGGCGACATCTATGGCTACACCTTC. This translates into CATSRDRTGGDIYGYTF.

The chain links TRBV5-1 to TRBJ2-1, with TRBD2 matching over 8 bases. The CDR3 contains 14 residues. Germline V gene lookup returns CDR1 SGHRS and CDR2 YFSETQ. With V trimmed by 4 bases and J by 7 bases, 7 bases remained unmatched. In DNA, the CDR3 is TGCGCCAGCAGCGACGGGACTAGTGTTAATGAGCAGTTCTTC. Residues: CASSDGTSVNEQFF.

This clone occurred a few times. The chain couples TRBV18 to TRBJ1-1; D call uncertain. The V gene's germline CDR1 is KGHSH and CDR2 LQKENI. V was trimmed by 2 bases and J by 4 bases, leaving 20 bases between them. The CDR3 covers 17 residues. The CDR3 nucleotides are TGTGCCAGCTCACCAAATGACCGCAGCGTATTGGGCACTGAAGCTTTCTTT. Translated: CASSPNDRSVLGTEAFF.

This rearrangement joins TRBV7-6 to TRBJ1-3; D is unclear. Trimming left V 1 base short and J 0 bases short, with 10 bases between. Looked up from germline, CDR1 is SGHVS and CDR2 is FNYEAQ. This CDR3 has 16 amino acids. DNA for the CDR3: TGTGCCAGCAGCTTAGTAGCGGAGATCTCTGGAAACACCATATATTTT. It specifies CASSLVAEISGNTIYF.

The table lists this clone with a few counts. The rearrangement uses TRBV6-5 and TRBJ1-5; no clear D. The CDR3 loop spans 15 amino acids. With 7 bases removed from V and 3 bases from J, the gap between germline ends came to 16 bases. Germline V CDR1 and CDR2: MNHEY, SVGAGI. The CDR3 DNA is TGTGCCAGCACGGGAAGAGGCAGTCTCAATCAGCCCCAGCATTTT. Translated, it gives CASTGRGSLNQPQHF.

The genes are TRBV6-5 and TRBJ1-2; 8 bases fit TRBD1. The CDR3 has 13 residues. Germline V gene data show CDR1 as MNHEY and CDR2 as SVGAGI. Trimming at V came to 3 bases and at J to 7 bases, leaving 4 bases not matched to a gene. CDR3 loop: CASSYQGAGGYTF. CDR3 sequence (DNA): TGTGCCAGCAGTTATCAGGGGGCGGGTGGCTACACCTTC.

This clone showed up just once. The J gene is TRBJ1-2, the V gene TRBV7-8, with 9 bases identical to TRBD1. V lost 1 base to trimming and J lost 7 bases; unmatched junction nucleotides: 7. Per germline, CDR1 SGHVS and CDR2 FQNEAQ. CDR3 length: 15 amino acids. The CDR3 DNA follows: TGTGCCAGCAGCTTAGGGGGACAGGGTTTCGGTGGCTACACCTTC. It is translated as CASSLGGQGFGGYTF.